This TCR beta chain was documented in a study of blood T cells in healthy people across ages. A second PCR, run for roughly 7 to 11 cycles, used a sample-barcoded 5' primer plus a J-beta primer mix. Each cDNA molecule received a tag from a template-switch adaptor that had 12 random nucleotides. TCRdb fed the 5' RACE reads into MiXCR, producing one record per CDR3 protein. This table holds more than 750,000 distinct CDR3 sequences, just under 30% found once. Germline values: CDR1 SGHAT, CDR2 FQNNGV. The CDR3 covers 14 residues. V lost 6 bases and J lost 3; bases outside the gene matches: 7. Collection of 9.5 to 10 milliliters of peripheral blood was performed for each donor. This same sample was also taken into another study, of T cells of mothers and their children. That paper adds: Sequencing got over 8 million TCR beta CDR3 reads from each mother and several million from each child.

The clonotype was recovered from a woman between 40 and 50 years old in good health. The sample consisted of blood. V is TRBV11-2 and J is TRBJ1-2, with TRBD1 identical over 7 bases. CDR3 in amino acids: CASSPDRAHYGYTF. CDR3 bases: TGTGCCAGCAGTCCCGACAGGGCCCACTATGGCTACACCTTC.